Included here is one TCR beta chain sequence, with context. Trimming cost V 4 bases and J 5 bases; bases outside gene matches: 11. CDR3 size: 15 residues. CDR1 is SGHRS, CDR2 YFSETQ, per germline. The study reverse transcribed the entire isolated RNA, so it sequenced expressed TCRB transcripts. The method was immunoSEQ multiplex PCR; TCRdb's version includes in-frame clones alone and lacks a portion of them. In the table there are 150,000 or so clones, under 60% of which are singletons. The data stem from a study of beta chain features in type 1 diabetes. Sequenced sample: Tregs from blood. V and J are TRBV5-1 and TRBJ1-2, with 7 bases fitting TRBD1. This clonotype was sampled from a man between 18 and 29 years old in good health. Here the CDR3 DNA reads TGCGCCAGCAGCGTGGACGTTGGGACAGCTTATGGCTACACCTTC. Translated: CASSVDVGTAYGYTF.